This T cell receptor beta chain was identified during a study of T cells after yellow fever vaccination. Findings of the study overall: In post-booster samples, most primary-vaccination clones reappeared (just under 97% CD4, roughly 88% CD8).

TCRdb ran MiXCR on the 5' RACE reads and lists one entry per CDR3 protein. Among under 300,000 distinct CDR3 sequences, approximately 13% were seen once, and the ten largest hold around 0.55%. Germline V gene lookup returns CDR1 SGHRS and CDR2 YFSETQ. The CDR3 extends over 15 amino acids. J gave up 6 bases and V 0 bases, and 2 bases lay outside the gene matches. The table lists this clonotype with a few counts. Its antigen is currently unknown. V is TRBV5-1 and J is TRBJ2-1, with 11 bases fitting TRBD1. The sample in question was CD4+ T cells sorted from PBMCs, obtained 45 days after the yellow fever booster vaccination. The sequence was obtained from a man aged 25-40 years who received the YFV17D yellow fever vaccine. CDR3 DNA: TGCGCCAGCAGCTTGGAGGGGACAGGGGGCAATGAGCAGTTCTTC. Translated: CASSLEGTGGNEQFF.